This T cell receptor (beta chain) was identified during a study of T-cell memory formation after mild COVID-19. Libraries for TCRalpha and TCRbeta carried sample barcodes and unique molecular identifiers via 5'RACE. Each CDR3 protein gets one entry after TCRdb re-called the 5' RACE reads with MiXCR. The sample carries around 530,000 distinct CDR3 sequences, about 20% recorded once. Trimming shortened V by 0 bases and J by 9 bases, and 9 bases separated the two germline ends. This CDR3 region has 13 residues. Germline V gives CDR1 MNHEY, CDR2 SVGAGI. In this sample, this clonotype turned up a few times. Antigen: not known. Overall study findings and caveats: Contracting clones localized mainly to CM and EM when CD4+ and mainly to EMRA when CD8+. Later expanders leaned CD4+, whereas clones that contracted between day 15 and 85 were balanced CD4/CD8.

The chain employs TRBV6-5 and TRBJ2-1, with D tentatively TRBD1 or TRBD2 (5 bases each). This TCR was recovered from an adult woman who had mild COVID-19 (a few samples of this study predate the infection). Cell type and time point are not known. The specimen sequenced was PBMCs or a T cell subset sorted from them (not recorded which). CDR3 amino acids: CASSYSRGTEQFF. Here the CDR3 DNA reads TGTGCCAGCAGTTACTCGCGAGGGACTGAGCAGTTCTTC.